Listed below are T cell receptor beta chains from one sample, sequenced in a study of memory CD4+ T cells and cytomegalovirus serostatus. Repertoires were generated with immunoSEQ multiplex PCR, while TCRdb's copy carries only in-frame clones and drops some. The sample consists of about 50,000 clones, roughly 78% of them appearing once. Sequenced input: memory CD4+ T cells from blood. The origin of the receptors is an adult in good health and CMV-seronegative. The CDR3 runs from the conserved cysteine through the conserved F or W. D genes are given only for firm matches. Size is stated for part of the rows, as once, few or many counts, or as a class when the clone is expanded.

v_call	d_call	j_call	cdr3_length	clone_size	cdr3_aa	cdr3_nt
TRBV6-1	.	TRBJ1-1	13	.	CASSLTANTEAFF	TGTGCCAGCAGCCTGACAGCGAACACTGAAGCTTTCTTT
TRBV2	.	TRBJ1-1	15	few	CASSEQAILGTEAFF	TGTGCCAGCAGTGAACAGGCCATTCTTGGCACTGAAGCTTTCTTT
TRBV18	.	TRBJ1-1	14	.	CASSPGPANTEAFF	TGTGCCAGCTCACCAGGACCCGCGAACACTGAAGCTTTCTTT
TRBV10-1	.	TRBJ2-7	12	.	CATKELAYEQYF	TGCGCCACCAAGGAACTCGCCTACGAGCAGTACTTC
TRBV11-2	TRBD1	TRBJ2-3	16	.	CASSLGQGPFTDTQYF	TGTGCCAGCAGCTTGGGACAGGGACCCTTCACAGATACGCAGTATTTT
TRBV7-9	.	TRBJ1-5	16	.	CASSLNSPRGNQPQHF	TGTGCCAGCAGCTTAAACAGTCCCCGGGGCAATCAGCCCCAGCATTTT
TRBV7-9	TRBD2	TRBJ2-1	16	.	CASSRLAVLTDNEQFF	TGTGCCAGCAGTAGACTAGCGGTCCTTACGGACAATGAGCAGTTCTTC
TRBV11-2	.	TRBJ2-2	15	.	CASSLGQENTGELFF	TGTGCCAGCAGCTTAGGACAGGAGAACACCGGGGAGCTGTTTTTT
TRBV5-6	.	TRBJ1-5	14	.	CASSLRGTNQPQHF	TGTGCCAGCAGCCTCCGAGGGACCAATCAGCCCCAGCATTTT
TRBV15	.	TRBJ2-1	16	.	CATSTDPGLAGIEQFF	TGTGCCACCAGCACAGACCCAGGACTCGCAGGAATTGAGCAGTTCTTC
TRBV2	TRBD2	TRBJ2-5	13	.	CASTRGGAETQYF	TGTGCCAGCACCCGGGGGGGGGCTGAGACCCAGTACTTC
TRBV15	TRBD2	TRBJ2-1	17	once	CATSREVRQSGINEQFF	TGTGCCACCAGCAGAGAAGTTAGACAGAGCGGGATAAATGAGCAGTTCTTC
TRBV15	.	TRBJ2-3	16	.	CATSRDRAGSTDTQYF	TGTGCCACCAGCAGAGATCGGGCGGGTAGCACAGATACGCAGTATTTT
TRBV4-2	TRBD1	TRBJ2-7	15	.	CASSRLGQGSYEQYF	TGTGCCAGCAGCCGATTGGGACAGGGGTCCTACGAGCAGTACTTC
TRBV30	TRBD1	TRBJ1-5	13	.	CAWSGQGDQPQHF	TGTGCCTGGAGTGGTCAGGGGGATCAGCCCCAGCATTTT
TRBV18	TRBD1	TRBJ1-5	13	few	CASRDSLNQPQHF	TGTGCCAGCCGGGACAGCCTCAATCAGCCCCAGCATTTT
TRBV5-1	.	TRBJ2-7	13	.	CASSLPSPYEQYF	TGCGCCAGCAGCCTACCGTCACCCTACGAGCAGTACTTC
TRBV6-6	.	TRBJ2-7	13	once	CASSYSSSYEQYF	TGTGCCAGCAGTTACTCCAGCTCCTACGAGCAGTACTTC
TRBV10-2	.	TRBJ2-2	14	.	CASSEGFPTGELFF	TGCGCCAGCAGTGAGGGGTTCCCAACCGGGGAGCTGTTTTTT
TRBV25-1	TRBD1	TRBJ2-5	15	.	CASSEFAYRGVTQYF	TGTGCCAGCAGTGAATTCGCTTACAGGGGGGTTACCCAGTACTTC